The clone carrying this T cell receptor beta chain has only one observation. Clones were read by immunoSEQ multiplex PCR, and TCRdb kept only the in-frame ones, dropping some. The sample has 300,000 to 400,000 clones, around 87% seen once; the top ten hold 7.8%. Unmatched junction bases numbered 4, after V lost 5 bases and J lost 7 bases. The CDR3 has 12 residues. CDR1 SGHVS and CDR2 FQNEAQ come from the germline V gene. The data are from a study of blood T cell repertoires in COVID-19. The clonotype comes from a woman aged 45-60 years who had recovered from COVID-19. Sequenced material: peripheral blood. The chain carries TRBV7-8 and TRBJ1-1; 7 bases align to TRBD1. The CDR3 region is CASSLHRGEAFF. The CDR3 coding sequence is TGTGCCAGCAGCCTCCACAGGGGTGAAGCTTTCTTT.